This TCR beta chain appears in the sequencing data of a study of blood T cells in healthy people across ages. Overall study findings and caveats: A greater number of naive CD4+ cells and higher diversity distinguished long-lived donors from aged donors.

The CDR3 has 14 residues. Regarding this clonotype: The antigen remains unidentified. At one end, the junction sequence differs from germline, possibly due to a read error.

Combining a sample-barcoded 5' primer with a J-beta primer mix, a second PCR ran for about 6 to 12 cycles. Using its own MiXCR run on the 5' RACE reads, TCRdb lists one record per CDR3 protein. Altogether more than 800,000 distinct CDR3 sequences are present, under 35% being singletons, with the ten largest covering around 16%. The chain employs TRBV12-3 or TRBV12-4 and TRBJ2-7; maybe TRBD2 (5 bases). This TCR derives from a woman of 80 years or more in good health. Sequencing was performed on blood. The CDR3 protein is CASRRPGSGYEQYF. As DNA, the CDR3 is TGCGCCAGCAGGAGACCGGGATCCGGCTACGAGCAGTACTTC.